The rows below give T cell receptor beta chains drawn from one sample of a study of human T cells and chemical hapten exposure. MiXCR, run by TCRdb on the RACE reads, gives a single entry per CDR3 protein. The sample has just over 70,000 distinct CDR3 sequences, more than 9.5% seen once. The sequenced sample was whole blood, obtained in connection with sensitization to the hapten diphenylcyclopropenone (DPC). The receptors here all came from a woman aged 45-65 years with alopecia areata. Some clones in this sample may be carry-over from other donors' samples. Each CDR3 is given with its conserved first and last residue. The D gene is left open where the match is weak. Clone size appears in some rows only: once, few, many, or a class for an expanded clone.

J: TRBJ2-7; size: NA; D: NA; V: TRBV2; CDR3: CASSAWGGESEQYF; DNA: TGTGCCAGCAGCGCCTGGGGGGGCGAAAGCGAGCAGTACTTC
J: TRBJ2-1; size: NA; D: TRBD2; V: TRBV7-8; CDR3: CASSLVASGGHNEQFF; DNA: TGTGCCAGCAGCTTAGTGGCTAGCGGGGGGCACAATGAGCAGTTCTTC
J: TRBJ1-5; size: many; D: NA; V: TRBV10-3; CDR3: CAISEGGPAGPQHF; DNA: TGTGCCATCAGTGAGGGGGGACCGGCAGGGCCCCAGCATTTT
J: TRBJ2-1; size: few; D: NA; V: TRBV27; CDR3: CASSLSYSASSYNEQFF; DNA: TGTGCCAGCAGTTTATCGTATAGCGCCAGCTCCTACAATGAGCAGTTCTTC
J: TRBJ2-7; size: few; D: NA; V: TRBV3-1; CDR3: CASSPWTALNEQYF; DNA: TGTGCCAGCAGCCCCTGGACAGCTCTCAACGAGCAGTACTTC
J: TRBJ1-2; size: many; D: NA; V: TRBV28; CDR3: CASRGAGYTF; DNA: TGTGCCAGCAGGGGTGCCGGCTACACCTTC
J: TRBJ1-1; size: many; D: NA; V: TRBV18; CDR3: CASSPSRVWDTEAFF; DNA: TGTGCCAGCTCACCGAGCAGGGTGTGGGACACTGAAGCTTTCTTT
J: TRBJ1-1; size: NA; D: NA; V: TRBV14; CDR3: CASSQGLRSGNTEAFF; DNA: TGTGCCAGCAGCCAAGGTCTGAGGTCGGGGAACACTGAAGCTTTCTTT
J: TRBJ2-1; size: few; D: NA; V: TRBV29-1; CDR3: CSVGLRQAVYNEQFF; DNA: TGCAGCGTTGGGCTTCGACAGGCGGTCTACAATGAGCAGTTCTTC
J: TRBJ1-5; size: many; D: NA; V: TRBV12-3/TRBV12-4; CDR3: CASSTGGQPQHF; DNA: TGTGCCAGCAGTACAGGAGGTCAGCCCCAGCATTTT
J: TRBJ2-1; size: NA; D: TRBD1; V: TRBV28; CDR3: CASRRTGEWNEQFF; DNA: TGTGCCAGCAGACGGACAGGGGAATGGAATGAGCAGTTCTTC
J: TRBJ2-3; size: medium-sized; D: TRBD2; V: TRBV2; CDR3: CASSEWREWGTQYF; DNA: TGTGCCAGCAGTGAATGGCGGGAGTGGGGTACGCAGTATTTT
J: TRBJ1-1; size: many; D: NA; V: TRBV20-1; CDR3: CSARKGGSEAFF; DNA: TGCAGTGCTAGAAAGGGTGGGTCTGAAGCTTTCTTT
J: TRBJ2-7; size: many; D: NA; V: TRBV5-4; CDR3: CASSSKGGVSYEQYF; DNA: TGTGCCAGCAGCTCCAAGGGGGGGGTCTCCTACGAGCAGTACTTC
J: TRBJ1-4; size: NA; D: TRBD1; V: TRBV4-3; CDR3: CASSQDYQGARPNEKLFF; DNA: TGCGCCAGCAGCCAAGATTATCAGGGGGCGCGTCCTAATGAAAAACTGTTTTTT
J: TRBJ1-4; size: NA; D: TRBD1; V: TRBV18; CDR3: CASSPRTGNEKLFF; DNA: TGTGCCAGCTCACCAAGGACAGGGAATGAAAAACTGTTTTTT
J: TRBJ1-5; size: NA; D: TRBD1; V: TRBV18; CDR3: CASSPNPPTGRQPQHF; DNA: TGTGCCAGCTCACCTAATCCCCCGACAGGGAGGCAGCCCCAGCATTTT
J: TRBJ2-2; size: NA; D: NA; V: TRBV7-8; CDR3: CASSPGARTWELFF; DNA: TGTGCCAGCAGCCCAGGGGCCCGGACTTGGGAGCTGTTTTTT
J: TRBJ2-5; size: many; D: TRBD1; V: TRBV12-3/TRBV12-4; CDR3: CASSSTDRGVKETQYF; DNA: TGTGCCAGCAGTTCTACCGACAGGGGAGTTAAGGAGACCCAGTACTTC
J: TRBJ2-3; size: few; D: TRBD2; V: TRBV20-1; CDR3: CSARDASGVADTQYF; DNA: TGCAGTGCTAGAGATGCTAGCGGGGTAGCAGATACGCAGTATTTT
J: TRBJ1-3; size: many; D: NA; V: TRBV6-6; CDR3: CASSYSAAGLSDTIYF; DNA: TGTGCCAGCAGTTACTCGGCTGCGGGCCTGTCGGACACCATATATTTT
J: TRBJ2-3; size: few; D: NA; V: TRBV9; CDR3: CASSVTRSTDTQYF; DNA: TGTGCCAGCAGCGTAACCAGGAGTACAGATACGCAGTATTTT
J: TRBJ1-2; size: many; D: NA; V: TRBV7-6; CDR3: CASSLSTLGYGYTF; DNA: TGTGCCAGCAGCTTAAGCACTTTAGGCTATGGCTACACCTTC
J: TRBJ1-5; size: many; D: NA; V: TRBV7-8; CDR3: CASSLGYRQPQHF; DNA: TGTGCCAGCAGCTTAGGGTACCGTCAGCCCCAGCATTTT
J: TRBJ2-2; size: many; D: NA; V: TRBV28; CDR3: CASTFPGAEVAGELFF; DNA: TGTGCCAGCACCTTCCCGGGGGCGGAAGTCGCCGGGGAGCTGTTTTTT